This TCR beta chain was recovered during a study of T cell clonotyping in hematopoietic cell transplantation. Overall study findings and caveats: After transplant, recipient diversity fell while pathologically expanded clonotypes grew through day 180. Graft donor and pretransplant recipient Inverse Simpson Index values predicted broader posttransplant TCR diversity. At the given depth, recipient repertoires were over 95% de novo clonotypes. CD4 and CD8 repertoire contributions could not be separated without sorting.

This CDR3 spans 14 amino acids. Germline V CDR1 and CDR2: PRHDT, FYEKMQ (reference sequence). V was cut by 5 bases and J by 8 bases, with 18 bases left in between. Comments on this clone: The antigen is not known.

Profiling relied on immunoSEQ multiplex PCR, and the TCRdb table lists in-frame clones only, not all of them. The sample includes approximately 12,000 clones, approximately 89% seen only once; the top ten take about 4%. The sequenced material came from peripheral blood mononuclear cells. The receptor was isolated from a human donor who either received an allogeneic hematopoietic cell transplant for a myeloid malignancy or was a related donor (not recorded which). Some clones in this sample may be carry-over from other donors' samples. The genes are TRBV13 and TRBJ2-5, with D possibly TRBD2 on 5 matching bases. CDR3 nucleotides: TGTGCCAGCAGCCTCCGGGGTCCGGAGAGAACCCAGTACTTC. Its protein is CASSLRGPERTQYF.